The 5 T cell receptor beta chains listed next were all sequenced from one sample in a study of post-analysis software for immune sequencing data. Whole-study findings and limits: Patients carried a handful of TRBV segments more frequently than controls did, and TRBV5-6, TRBV5-1 and TRBV20-1 were among them.

Antigens of these TCRs are unknown. Unique molecular identifiers had been added to the TCR beta cDNA libraries. TCRdb redid the calling of the PCR reads with MiXCR, one entry per CDR3 protein. The data show fewer than 850,000 distinct CDR3 sequences, 46% seen once. The material sequenced was blood. The receptors were sampled from a girl aged 5 to 17 with multiple sclerosis.

The J gene is TRBJ2-3, the V gene TRBV5-1; the D gene is possibly TRBD1 (6 bases). The CDR3 is 14 residues long. V lost 7 bases to trimming and J lost 5 bases, with 17 bases between them. From germline, CDR1 is SGHRS and CDR2 YFSETQ. The CDR3 reads CASRETGLRDTQYF. For the CDR3, the DNA is TGCGCCAGCCGCGAAACAGGGCTTAGAGATACGCAGTATTTT. The full variable domain, its missing parts supplied by reference TRBV5-1 and TRBJ2-3, is KAGVTQTPRYLIKTRGQQVTLSCSPISGHRSVSWYQQTPGQGLQFLFEYFSETQRNKGNFPGRFSGRQFSNSRSEMNVSTLELGDSALYLCASRETGLRDTQYFGPGTRLTVL.

The chain recombines TRBV20-1 with TRBJ2-3; 10 positions agree with TRBD2. There are 14 residues in the CDR3. CDR1 and CDR2 from the germline V gene are DFQATT and SNEGSKA (reference sequence). J gave up 1 base and V 5 bases, and 3 bases lay outside the gene matches. The CDR3 nucleotides read TGCAGTGCTGCACTAGCGGGACGCACAGATACGCAGTATTTT. Residues: CSAALAGRTDTQYF.

The chain joins TRBV6-5 to TRBJ1-5, with D unclear. V was pared by 2 bases and J by 7 bases, with 15 bases between. The CDR3 is 15 residues long. Germline assignment: CDR1 MNHEY and CDR2 SVGAGI. CDR3 sequence reads: CASSYQPGLGQPQHF. CDR3 nucleotides: TGTGCCAGCAGTTACCAACCTGGCCTGGGACAGCCCCAGCATTTT.

The chain couples TRBV5-6 to TRBJ1-2; D is ambiguous. The CDR3 length is 13 residues. V gave up 3 bases and J gave up 7 bases, with 13 bases separating them. Germline values: CDR1 SGHDT, CDR2 YYEEEE. The CDR3 DNA is TGTGCCAGCAGCTGGGGATCCTTCGGTGGCTACACCTTC. This codes for CASSWGSFGGYTF.

This clonotype was seen only a few times. This chain links TRBV12-3 or TRBV12-4 with TRBJ2-1, with D tentatively TRBD1 (6 bases). The V gene lost 5 bases and the J gene lost 6 bases, with 8 bases spanning the gap. The CDR3 spans 12 residues. The CDR3 region has the DNA TGTGCCAGCAGTATAGGGGGCAATGAGCAGTTCTTC. Translated, it gives CASSIGGNEQFF.